This TCR beta chain originates from a study of response to subunit inactivated influenza vaccine. Comments on this clonotype: Its antigen is currently unknown.

TCRdb itself ran the RT-PCR reads through MiXCR, one entry per CDR3 protein. The sample lists under 950,000 distinct CDR3 sequences, 21% seen once, with around 9.6% in the top ten. The junction had 6 bases not matched to a gene; V was cut back by 4 bases and J by 4 bases. Germline CDR1 reads ENHRY; CDR2 reads SYGVKD. The CDR3 consists of 15 residues. Broader study findings: New T cells are recruited in small numbers by each seasonal influenza vaccination, according to the authors' suggestion.

The source of this sequence is a man aged 50 to 60 who received an inactivated influenza vaccine. V and J are TRBV10-3 and TRBJ1-4, with 7 bases matching TRBD1. The material was PBMCs from blood, obtained 4 to 6 days after vaccination. CDR3 amino acids: CAISVSGQLNEKLFF. Here the CDR3 DNA reads TGTGCCATCAGTGTATCGGGACAGCTTAATGAAAAACTGTTTTTT.